This T cell receptor (beta chain) originates from a study of type 1 and type 2 diabetes patients. Study at large: Samples came from type 1 diabetic, type 2 diabetic or nondiabetic people, recruited in China. Across the study, fewer than 20,000,000 paired-end reads were produced. Study conclusions and caveats: In CD4+ and CD8+ T cells, type 2 diabetes diversity exceeded type 1.

As to this clonotype: Antigen: not known.

With 1 base removed from V and 6 bases from J, the gap between germline ends came to 8 bases. The CDR3 is 14 amino acids. Per the germline V gene, CDR1 is KGHDR and CDR2 is SFDVKD. PCR was run on genomic DNA. Multiplex PCR with 30 forward and 13 reverse primers amplified the TCR beta CDR3. TCRdb re-called the multiplex PCR reads with MiXCR, one entry per CDR3 protein. The sample holds 250,000 or so distinct CDR3 sequences, around 47% seen once. The sample was peripheral blood mononuclear cells (PBMCs). This sequence originates from a man between 18 and 35 years old with type 2 diabetes. This chain connects TRBV24-1 to TRBJ2-2; tentative D call: TRBD2 (6 bases). CDR3 sequence (DNA): TGTGCCACCAGTGATTTAGGAGGGGCCGGGGAGCTGTTTTTT. Encoded protein: CATSDLGGAGELFF.